Listed below are T cell receptor beta chains from one sample, sequenced in a study of regulatory T cells in long-lasting Graves disease. TCRdb called the multiplex PCR reads again in MiXCR, with one record for every CDR3 protein. Here the sample spans about 540,000 distinct CDR3 sequences, around an eighth being singletons. The sample also formed part of further work on T cells in Graves' hyperthyroidism and ophthalmopathy.

The specimen was peripheral blood mononuclear cells (PBMCs), collected at new diagnosis, from a patient treated with antithyroid drugs. Receptors originate from a man aged 25-45 years with Graves disease. Each CDR3 is given with its conserved first and last residue. Each record gives: V gene, CDR3 protein.

TRBV28,CASSLAGVLKETQYF
TRBV28,CASSPLEGEQYF
TRBV12-3/TRBV12-4,CASSLAGSYGYTF
TRBV12-3/TRBV12-4,CASSLGGAGEQYF
TRBV27,CASSPRPWVPNEKLFF
TRBV20-1,CSAAPGTSGYNEQFF
TRBV10-3,CATLTAYNEQFF
TRBV5-1,CASSFARETQYF
TRBV20-1,CSARETGPEQYF
TRBV29-1,CSGGGQGGTEAFF
TRBV7-9,CASSSYTEAGVGAFF
TRBV20-1,CSAWVGLADSTDTQYF
TRBV4-1,CASSQDRTLTTYEQYF
TRBV2,CASSVASGRAVVSEQFF
TRBV19,CASSMETVDQPQHF
TRBV12-3/TRBV12-4,CASSDRDRAFTDTQYF
TRBV6-1,CASSPDKFRAGELFF
TRBV6-5,CASSYILTDTQYF
TRBV10-3,CAISESNRGNEKLFF
TRBV19,CASSIEGRFGEQYF
TRBV20-1,CSARLPLTGKETQYF
TRBV20-1,CSARVTGLETQYF
TRBV19,CASRMEEGRYNEKLFF
TRBV11-2,CASSFGGRQPQHF
TRBV12-3/TRBV12-4,CASSFVSGVERLDPFTQYF
TRBV20-1,CSARDFVPYGYTF
TRBV9,CASSAYRGNTIYF
TRBV5-1,CARKADGNEQFF
TRBV14,CASSQYLRGETQYF
TRBV5-1,CASSLETGGGGEQFF
TRBV15,CATSRDLKGNTEAFF
TRBV30,CAWSSSSYNEQFF
TRBV6-4,CASSVPQETQYF
TRBV12-3/TRBV12-4,CASTRQETVSGSLFNEQFF
TRBV12-5,CASGTRTSGRSNEQFF
TRBV6-2/TRBV6-3,CASAGTENIQYF
TRBV27,CALLDFPSGNTIYF
TRBV5-1,CASSSHRQGLPRDTGELFF
TRBV30,CAWRQGSAFF
TRBV5-4,CASSPGGPRSNTEAFF
TRBV25-1,CASRGQVNEKLFF
TRBV7-3,CASSLVAGFYNEQFF
TRBV6-1,CASRVPREGGGYTF
TRBV2,CASSVRGLNQPQHF
TRBV4-1,CASSQATGPRMNGYTF